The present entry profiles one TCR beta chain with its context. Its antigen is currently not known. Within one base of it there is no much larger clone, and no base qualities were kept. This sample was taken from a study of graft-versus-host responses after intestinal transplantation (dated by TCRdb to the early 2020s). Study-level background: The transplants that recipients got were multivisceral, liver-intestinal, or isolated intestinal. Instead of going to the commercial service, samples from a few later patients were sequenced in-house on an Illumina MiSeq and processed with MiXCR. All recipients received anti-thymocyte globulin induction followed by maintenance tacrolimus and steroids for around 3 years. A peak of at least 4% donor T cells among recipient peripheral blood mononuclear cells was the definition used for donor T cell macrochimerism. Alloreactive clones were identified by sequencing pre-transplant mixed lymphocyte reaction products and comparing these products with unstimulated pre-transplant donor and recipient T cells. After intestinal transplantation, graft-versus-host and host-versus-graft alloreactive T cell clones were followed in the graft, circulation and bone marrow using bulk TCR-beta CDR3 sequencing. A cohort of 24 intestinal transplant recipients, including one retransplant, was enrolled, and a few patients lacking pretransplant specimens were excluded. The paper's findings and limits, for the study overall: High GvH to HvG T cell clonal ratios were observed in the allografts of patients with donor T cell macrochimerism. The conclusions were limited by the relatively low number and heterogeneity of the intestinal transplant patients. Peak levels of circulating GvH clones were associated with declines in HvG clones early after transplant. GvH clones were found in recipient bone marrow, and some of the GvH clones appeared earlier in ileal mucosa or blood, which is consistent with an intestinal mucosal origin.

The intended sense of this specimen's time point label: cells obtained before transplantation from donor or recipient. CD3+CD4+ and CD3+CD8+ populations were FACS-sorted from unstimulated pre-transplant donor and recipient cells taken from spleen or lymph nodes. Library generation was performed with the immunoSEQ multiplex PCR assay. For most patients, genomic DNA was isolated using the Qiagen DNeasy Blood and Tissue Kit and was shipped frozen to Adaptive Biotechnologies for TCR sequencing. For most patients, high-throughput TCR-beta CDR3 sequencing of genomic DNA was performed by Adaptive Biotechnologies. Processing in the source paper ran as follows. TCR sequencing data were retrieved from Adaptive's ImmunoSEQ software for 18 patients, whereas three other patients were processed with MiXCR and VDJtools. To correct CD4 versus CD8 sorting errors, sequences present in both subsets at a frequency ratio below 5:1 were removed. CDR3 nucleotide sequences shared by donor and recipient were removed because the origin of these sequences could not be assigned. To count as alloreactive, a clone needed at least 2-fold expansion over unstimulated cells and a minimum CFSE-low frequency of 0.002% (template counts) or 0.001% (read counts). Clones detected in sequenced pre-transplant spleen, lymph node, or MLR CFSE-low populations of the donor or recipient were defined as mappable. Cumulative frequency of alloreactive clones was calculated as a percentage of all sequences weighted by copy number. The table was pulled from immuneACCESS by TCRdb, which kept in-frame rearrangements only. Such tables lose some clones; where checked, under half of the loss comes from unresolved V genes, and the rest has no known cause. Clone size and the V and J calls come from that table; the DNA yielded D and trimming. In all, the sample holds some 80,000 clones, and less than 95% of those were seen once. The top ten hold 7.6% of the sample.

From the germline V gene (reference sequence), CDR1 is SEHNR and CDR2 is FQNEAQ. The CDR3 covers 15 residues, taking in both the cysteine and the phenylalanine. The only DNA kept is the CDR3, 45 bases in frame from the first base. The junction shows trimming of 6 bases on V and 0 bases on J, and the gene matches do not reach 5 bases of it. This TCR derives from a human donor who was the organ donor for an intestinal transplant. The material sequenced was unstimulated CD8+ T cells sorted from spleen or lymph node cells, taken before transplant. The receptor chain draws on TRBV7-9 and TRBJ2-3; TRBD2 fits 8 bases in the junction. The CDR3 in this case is CASSPGLGSTDTQYF. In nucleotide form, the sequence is TGTGCCAGCAGTCCGGGACTAGGAAGCACAGATACGCAGTATTTT.